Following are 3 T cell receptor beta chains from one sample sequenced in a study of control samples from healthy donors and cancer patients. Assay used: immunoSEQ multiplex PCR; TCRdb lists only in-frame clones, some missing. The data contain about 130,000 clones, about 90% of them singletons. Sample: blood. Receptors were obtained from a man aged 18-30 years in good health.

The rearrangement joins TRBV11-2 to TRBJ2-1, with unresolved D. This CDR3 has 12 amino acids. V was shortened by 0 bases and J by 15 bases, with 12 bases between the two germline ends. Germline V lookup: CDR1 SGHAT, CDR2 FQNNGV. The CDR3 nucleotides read TGTGCCAGCAGCTTAGACAGTAGGGCCCGGTTCTTC. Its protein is CASSLDSRARFF.

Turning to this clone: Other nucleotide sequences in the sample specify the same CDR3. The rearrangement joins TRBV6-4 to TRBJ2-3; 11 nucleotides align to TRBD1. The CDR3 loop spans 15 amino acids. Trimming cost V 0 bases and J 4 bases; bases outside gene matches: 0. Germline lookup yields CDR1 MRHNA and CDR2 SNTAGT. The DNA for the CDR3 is TGTGCCAGCAGTGACTCGGGACAGGGGGCAGATACGCAGTATTTT. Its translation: CASSDSGQGADTQYF.

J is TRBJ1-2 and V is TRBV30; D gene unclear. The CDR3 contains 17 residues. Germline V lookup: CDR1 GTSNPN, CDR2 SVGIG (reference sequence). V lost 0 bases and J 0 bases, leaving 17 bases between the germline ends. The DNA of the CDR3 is TGTGCCTGGAGTGTTAGTCGGACTAACGGCGCTAACTATGGCTACACCTTC. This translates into CAWSVSRTNGANYGYTF.